This TCR beta chain came from a study of graft-versus-host responses after intestinal transplantation. Profiled with immunoSEQ multiplex PCR; TCRdb holds only in-frame clones, not every one. The sample yields about 59,000 clones, approximately 94% seen once. Regarding this clone: Its antigen remains unknown.

Findings and limits, study-wide: Among recipient marrow samples, GvH clones were found; some appeared first in ileum or blood.

Germline CDR1 is LNHDA and CDR2 is SQIVND (reference sequence). V dropped 3 bases and J dropped 4 bases, with 12 bases sitting between them. The CDR3 has 14 residues. This material consisted of unstimulated CD4+ T cells sorted from spleen or lymph node cells, taken before transplant. The receptor's source is a human donor who was the organ donor for an intestinal transplant. The rearrangement joins TRBV19 to TRBJ1-1; no definite D call. The CDR3 protein is CASSIKAVSTEAFF. The CDR3 DNA follows: TGTGCCAGTAGTATCAAGGCAGTCAGCACTGAAGCTTTCTTT.